In its sample, the clone carrying this T cell receptor (beta chain) was seen a few times. Antigen specificity is unknown. V shed 3 bases and J 5 bases; nucleotides not matched to a gene: 4. The CDR3 extends over 14 amino acids. CDR1 MDHEN and CDR2 SYDVKM come from the germline V gene. This record comes from a study of cytomegalovirus exposure and HLA in healthy donors. The PCR ran on 60 Vbeta and 13 Jbeta primers. The data were produced by immunoSEQ multiplex PCR, yet TCRdb's version contains in-frame clones alone and is incomplete. The repertoire consists of about 160,000 clones, with just under 65% occurring once and the leading ten covering roughly 6.8%. General study points: Later on, an analysis found that several of the most significant clusters appeared to be linked to common viral pathogens, which included parvovirus B19.

This chain connects TRBV28 to TRBJ2-3; TRBD1 matches at 8 bases. This receptor was taken from a woman aged 60-75 years in good health and CMV-seropositive. Material for sequencing was PBMCs. The chain's CDR3 is CASSLDRAIDTQYF. The DNA of the CDR3 is TGTGCCAGCAGTTTGGACAGGGCAATAGATACGCAGTATTTT. Based on the CDR3 plus reference TRBV28 and TRBJ2-3, the full variable domain is DVKVTQSSRYLVKRTGEKVFLECVQDMDHENMFWYRQDPGLGLRLIYFSYDVKMKEKGDIPEGYSVSREKKERFSLILESASTNQTSMYLCASSLDRAIDTQYFGPGTRLTVL.